A single sample is the source of the 19 T cell receptor beta chains below, sequenced in a study of T-cell reconstitution after alpha-beta-depleted transplantation in children (TCRdb year 2016). Library prep was done by PCR. TCRdb names Illumina HiSeq 2500 as the instrument used. TCR libraries were prepared with molecular barcoding, using unique molecular identifiers to normalize TCRbeta repertoire quantification. Using fastp trimming at Q25 and MiXCR clonotype assembly, TCRdb reanalyzed the public sequencing data and kept in-frame beta chains. When rows share a CDR3 protein, they turn into one entry using the most common DNA and genes. Counted in this sample were 90,000 to 130,000 distinct CDR3 sequences; about a tenth of them appeared once. Together, the top ten hold approximately 7.6% of the sample. Sequencing used PBMCs from the stem cell graft donor, obtained from the stem cell graft. These receptors were taken from a human donor who donated a stem cell graft to a child with acute lymphoblastic leukemia.

This rearrangement joins TRBV18 to TRBJ2-7; D possibly uses TRBD1 or TRBD2 (6 bases each). V shed 5 bases and J shed 1 base, with 21 bases lying between them. Germline values: CDR1 KGHSH, CDR2 LQKENI. The CDR3 spans 17 residues. The CDR3 DNA sequence: TGTGCCAGCTCAACCATCGGGGGCAGGGGATCATCCTACGAGCAGTACTTC. Encoded protein: CASSTIGGRGSSYEQYF.

This clonotype was observed at least ten times. The chain couples TRBV20-1 to TRBJ1-2, with TRBD1 matching 9 bases. The length of the CDR3 is 13 residues. Germline loops: CDR1 DFQATT, CDR2 SNEGSKA (reference sequence). Trimming removed 1 base from V and 4 bases from J; junction bases left unmatched: 1. The CDR3 loop reads CSARVGQGYGYTF. Written as DNA, the CDR3 is TGCAGTGCTAGAGTGGGACAGGGCTATGGCTACACCTTC.

This clonotype was seen at least ten times. The chain employs TRBV5-1 and TRBJ2-1; 7 bases match TRBD1. V lost 7 bases to trimming and J lost 0 bases; unmatched junction nucleotides: 7. Germline V lookup: CDR1 SGHRS, CDR2 YFSETQ. The CDR3 contains 15 residues. The DNA of the CDR3 is TGCGCCAGCGGACGACAGGGATACTCCTACAATGAGCAGTTCTTC. This encodes CASGRQGYSYNEQFF.

This clonotype was observed at least ten times. The V call is TRBV20-1, the J call TRBJ1-3; 10 bases line up with TRBD1. Germline V gene sequence: CDR1 DFQATT, CDR2 SNEGSKA (reference sequence). The length of the CDR3 is 15 residues. After removal of 6 bases from V and 4 bases from J, the junction contained 9 bases not matched to a gene. The CDR3 DNA sequence: TGCAGTGCCGACCCGGGACAGGGGAAAGGAAACACCATATATTTT. Translating it yields CSADPGQGKGNTIYF.

In this sample, this clonotype turned up many times. This rearrangement joins TRBV28 to TRBJ1-1; no definite D call. V was trimmed by 2 bases and J by 0 bases, leaving 16 bases between them. The CDR3 loop spans 17 amino acids. CDR1 and CDR2 (germline): MDHEN, SYDVKM. The CDR3 DNA is TGTGCCAGCAGTTTAAGACTAGGGATGGGAATGAACACTGAAGCTTTCTTT. Amino acid sequence: CASSLRLGMGMNTEAFF.

This clonotype occurred many times. V usage is TRBV20-1 and J usage is TRBJ2-2, with 11 bases fitting TRBD2. The V segment lost 5 bases and the J segment 5 bases; nucleotides outside the gene matches: 10. Germline values: CDR1 DFQATT, CDR2 SNEGSKA (reference sequence). The CDR3 loop spans 16 amino acids. The CDR3 loop is CSAPSTSGSMTGELFF. The CDR3 region has the DNA TGCAGTGCTCCCTCAACTAGCGGGAGTATGACCGGGGAGCTGTTTTTT.

In this sample, this clonotype turned up many times. V usage is TRBV9 and J usage is TRBJ2-7; D gene uncertain. The CDR3 totals 15 residues. Trimming stripped 0 bases from V and 6 bases from J, with 16 bases between. Germline CDR1 is SGDLS and CDR2 is YYNGEE. Here the CDR3 reads CASSVVRLSRGEQYF. DNA of the CDR3: TGTGCCAGCAGCGTAGTGCGGCTGTCCCGTGGCGAGCAGTACTTC. Full variable domain (rest looked up from reference TRBV9 and TRBJ2-7): DSGVTQTPKHLITATGQRVTLRCSPRSGDLSVYWYQQSLDQGLQFLIQYYNGEERAKGNILERFSAQQFPDLHSELNLSSLELGDSALYFCASSVVRLSRGEQYFGPGTRLTVT.

The V call is TRBV4-2, the J call TRBJ2-1; 12 bases are a match to TRBD2. V gave up 1 base and J gave up 7 bases; unmatched junction bases: 2. This CDR3 has 15 residues. Germline V gene lookup returns CDR1 LGHNA and CDR2 YNFKEQ. The CDR3 protein is CASSQGLAGGNEQFF. In nucleotides, the CDR3 is TGTGCCAGCAGCCAAGGGCTAGCGGGAGGGAATGAGCAGTTCTTC.

This clonotype has ten or more counts. The CDR3 DNA reads as TGTGCCAGCAGTTACTCGAACTTGCAGGGGGCCACCGGGGAGCTGTTTTTT. As protein: CASSYSNLQGATGELFF. The gene calls are TRBV6-5 and TRBJ2-2; 8 nucleotides line up with TRBD1. The germline V gene has CDR1 MNHEY and CDR2 SVGAGI. This CDR3 comprises 17 residues. V gave up 0 bases and J gave up 4 bases; unmatched junction bases: 7.

In this sample, this clonotype turned up many times. The chain has TRBV7-9 and TRBJ2-1, with TRBD2 matching over 8 bases. The CDR3 contains 14 residues. J was trimmed by 3 bases and V by 5 bases; bases with no gene match: 3. Germline CDR1 and CDR2: SEHNR and FQNEAQ (reference sequence). The CDR3 nucleotides read TGTGCCAGCAGCCCGGGGGGGGGCTACAATGAGCAGTTCTTC. This encodes CASSPGGGYNEQFF.

The gene calls are TRBV19 and TRBJ2-1; TRBD2 agrees at 9 bases. This CDR3 is 17 amino acids long. Germline CDR1 LNHDA, CDR2 SQIVND (reference sequence). Trimming cost V 1 base and J 7 bases; bases outside gene matches: 11. The CDR3 DNA sequence: TGTGCCAGTAGTATAGTTTCGTGGCGGGAGGGCCTAAATGAGCAGTTCTTC. This codes for CASSIVSWREGLNEQFF. The full variable domain, its missing parts supplied by reference TRBV19 and TRBJ2-1, is DGGITQSPKYLFRKEGQNVTLSCEQNLNHDAMYWYRQDPGQGLRLIYYSQIVNDFQKGDIAEGYSVSREKKESFPLTVTSAQKNPTAFYLCASSIVSWREGLNEQFFGPGTRLTVL.

This clonotype was seen many times. The V and J genes are TRBV29-1 and TRBJ1-1; no clear D. Germline V gene lookup returns CDR1 SQVTM and CDR2 ANQGSEA. The V and J ends lost 0 bases and 6 bases respectively, with 5 bases between them. This CDR3 has 11 residues. DNA for the CDR3: TGCAGCGTTGAAGATAGGGCTGAAGCTTTCTTT. Protein product: CSVEDRAEAFF.

This clonotype occurred many times. In DNA, the CDR3 is TGTGCCACCAGTGACCGCTCCCCGGGACAGGGAATCCAAGAGACCCAGTACTTC. This encodes CATSDRSPGQGIQETQYF. The gene calls are TRBV24-1 and TRBJ2-5; the match to TRBD1 covers 9 bases. Trimming cost V 4 bases and J 1 base; bases outside gene matches: 12. The length of the CDR3 is 18 residues. Germline V gives CDR1 KGHDR, CDR2 SFDVKD.

This clonotype was counted ten times or more. The V gene is TRBV6-5, the J gene TRBJ2-7; TRBD2 matches at 11 bases. Per germline, CDR1 MNHEY and CDR2 SVGAGI. V lost 6 bases and J lost 3; bases outside the gene matches: 13. This CDR3 is built from 17 residues. Here the CDR3 reads CASSYGTASGGYYEQYF. CDR3 sequence (DNA): TGTGCCAGCAGCTATGGGACTGCTAGCGGGGGGTACTACGAGCAGTACTTC.

This clonotype was detected ten times or more. V and J are TRBV5-1 and TRBJ2-1; TRBD2 agrees at 9 bases. V shed 0 bases, J shed 15 bases, and the junction held 10 bases outside the gene matches. Germline lookup yields CDR1 SGHRS and CDR2 YFSETQ. This CDR3 spans 14 amino acids. The CDR3 nucleotides read TGCGCCAGCAGCTTGGCCAGTCTAGCGGGGCTCACGTTCTTC. Translating it yields CASSLASLAGLTFF.

This clonotype appeared many times. The chain recombines TRBV29-1 with TRBJ2-7; TRBD1 matches 9 bases. The CDR3 consists of 12 residues. Germline trimming cut 8 bases from V and 2 bases from J; bases unmatched to any gene: 4. CDR1 and CDR2 (germline): SQVTM, ANQGSEA. CDR3 amino acids: CSIYRGPYEQYF. The CDR3 DNA sequence: TGCAGCATATACAGGGGGCCCTACGAGCAGTACTTC.

This clonotype was picked up many times. The rearrangement uses TRBV27 and TRBJ1-5, with TRBD1 as a possible D gene (5 bases). The ends were cut back, 9 bases at V and 7 bases at J, with 16 bases in the middle. CDR1 is MNHEY and CDR2 is SMNVEV in the germline V gene (reference sequence). The CDR3 has 13 residues. CDR3 protein: CASGRPGQQPQHF. CDR3 DNA sequence: TGTGCCAGTGGTCGACCAGGGCAGCAGCCCCAGCATTTT.

Many counts were recorded for this clonotype. This sequence joins TRBV27 and TRBJ2-3; possible D gene TRBD2, 7 bases. This CDR3 is built from 15 residues. The V gene lost 0 bases and the J gene lost 6 bases, with 13 bases spanning the gap. Germline V gene lookup returns CDR1 MNHEY and CDR2 SMNVEV (reference sequence). CDR3 region: CASSLSRGPGDTQYF. The DNA of the CDR3 is TGTGCCAGCAGTTTATCGCGGGGGCCTGGGGATACGCAGTATTTT.

On this clonotype itself: With a much larger clone just one base away, this may be a read error. CDR3: CASTRRWDSSSYNEQFF. CDR3 coding DNA: TGTGCCAGCACCCGACGATGGGACTCGAGCTCCTACAATGAGCAGTTCTTC. The rearrangement joins TRBV3-1 to TRBJ2-1; D is possibly TRBD2 (6 bases). Germline V gives CDR1 LGHDT, CDR2 YNNKEL (reference sequence). CDR3 size: 17 residues. V was shortened by 7 bases and J by 0 bases, with 19 bases between the two germline ends.